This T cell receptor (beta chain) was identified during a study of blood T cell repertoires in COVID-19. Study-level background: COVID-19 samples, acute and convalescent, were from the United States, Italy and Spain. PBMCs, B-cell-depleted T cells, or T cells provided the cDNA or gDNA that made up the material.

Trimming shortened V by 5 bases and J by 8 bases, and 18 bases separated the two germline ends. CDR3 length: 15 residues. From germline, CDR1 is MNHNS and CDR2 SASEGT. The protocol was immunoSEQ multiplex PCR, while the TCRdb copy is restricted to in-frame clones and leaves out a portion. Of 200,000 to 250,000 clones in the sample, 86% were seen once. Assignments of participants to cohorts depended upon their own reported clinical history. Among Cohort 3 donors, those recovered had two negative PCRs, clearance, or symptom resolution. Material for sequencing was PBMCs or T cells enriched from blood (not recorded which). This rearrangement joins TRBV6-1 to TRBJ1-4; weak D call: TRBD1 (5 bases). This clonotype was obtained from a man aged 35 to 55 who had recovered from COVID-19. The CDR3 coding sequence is TGTGCCAGCAGTTCTTACGACAGATTCGGGGAAAAACTGTTTTTT. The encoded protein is CASSSYDRFGEKLFF.